The rows below give T cell receptor beta chains drawn from one sample of a study of cytomegalovirus exposure and HLA in healthy donors. Using immunoSEQ multiplex PCR, the repertoire was profiled, and TCRdb retains in-frame clones only, with some absent. The sample shows approximately 110,000 clones, more than 70% of them seen only once. Sequencing was done on a sample of PBMCs. Source of these receptors: a man aged 50 to 60 in good health and CMV-seronegative. Both conserved end residues are trimmed from each CDR3. The D gene is left open where the match is weak.

>.|TRBV7-3
ASSLIQGPWTGELF
>.|TRBV4-3
ASSQGALYQRRTDTQY
>.|TRBV4-3
ASSPTPDRSTDTQY
>TRBD1|TRBV6-1
ASSDPGQGLPNQPQH
>.|TRBV15
ATSRGDAFTDTQY
>TRBD2|TRBV2
ASSGGLAGGPSEQF
>.|TRBV25-1
ASSAGIFEQY
>.|TRBV5-1
ASSHPAGVSGANVLT
>TRBD1|TRBV28
ASSLLGQGANEKLF
>.|TRBV19
ASSITPTGGYEQY
>TRBD2|TRBV6-5
ASRRGGYEQY
>.|TRBV5-1
ASSLRGVTYEQY
>TRBD2|TRBV11-3
ASSLQTTSGSYNEQF
>TRBD1|TRBV27
ASSLQGTASGNTIY
>.|TRBV14
ASSQGRDLRDGYT
>.|TRBV19
ASQQRPTNTDTQY
>.|TRBV2
ASTTRGNEQF
>TRBD2|TRBV7-3
ASSLAGGSNEQF
>TRBD1|TRBV5-6
ASSLIVGTGISYEQY
>TRBD2|TRBV19
ASIEAGVREQF
>TRBD2|TRBV7-2
ASSLAWGGNGYNEQF
>.|TRBV4-1
ASSPRLTHTEAF
>TRBD2|TRBV4-1
ASSQDRGSGANNEQF
>.|TRBV19
ASSLGANSGNTIY
>TRBD1|TRBV28
ASSLPPTGGGYEQY
>.|TRBV27
ASSLSGPPWTGADTQY
>.|TRBV4-3
ASSQFPGLSGELF
>.|TRBV5-1
ASSPGEVSNQPQH
>.|TRBV7-3
ASSAGLHEAGNTIY
>TRBD1|TRBV10-3
AISESGTAYEQY
>.|TRBV6-1
ASSVFSSSTEAF
>.|TRBV5-1
ASSLLGSQEAF
>TRBD1|TRBV9
ASDRVTDTQY
>.|TRBV29-1
SVTTGKNIQY
>TRBD2|TRBV5-1
ASRRLAGGTSLTGELF
>.|TRBV7-3
ASSLTNAGPVGYT
>TRBD2|TRBV6-5
ATRVASGRTDTQY
>TRBD1|TRBV11-2
ASSLERTGVDGYT
>TRBD2|TRBV6-5
ASKAGGTDTQY
>.|TRBV7-2
ASSLERVNYEQY
>.|TRBV28
ASSFPRLVSSYEQY
>.|TRBV27
ASSLRGGRPNTEAF
>TRBD1|TRBV6-6
ASSSSGGRSNQPQH
>TRBD2|TRBV6-6
ASTIAGEAYEQY
>TRBD2|TRBV7-7
ASRGVAGGPNEQF
>.|TRBV30
AWAQRISRYT
>TRBD2|TRBV6-5
ASTPGLASYEQY
>.|TRBV9
ASSVATGTEAF
>TRBD2|TRBV7-6
ASSPEERDPYEQY
>TRBD2|TRBV7-7
ASSSYHHLAGGITGELF
>.|TRBV6-6
ASSYDFNNEQF
>.|TRBV5-6
ASSLALGGEAF
>TRBD2|TRBV7-9
ASSPRLAGGRGTQY
>TRBD1|TRBV6-5
ASSYSGTGTNYGYT